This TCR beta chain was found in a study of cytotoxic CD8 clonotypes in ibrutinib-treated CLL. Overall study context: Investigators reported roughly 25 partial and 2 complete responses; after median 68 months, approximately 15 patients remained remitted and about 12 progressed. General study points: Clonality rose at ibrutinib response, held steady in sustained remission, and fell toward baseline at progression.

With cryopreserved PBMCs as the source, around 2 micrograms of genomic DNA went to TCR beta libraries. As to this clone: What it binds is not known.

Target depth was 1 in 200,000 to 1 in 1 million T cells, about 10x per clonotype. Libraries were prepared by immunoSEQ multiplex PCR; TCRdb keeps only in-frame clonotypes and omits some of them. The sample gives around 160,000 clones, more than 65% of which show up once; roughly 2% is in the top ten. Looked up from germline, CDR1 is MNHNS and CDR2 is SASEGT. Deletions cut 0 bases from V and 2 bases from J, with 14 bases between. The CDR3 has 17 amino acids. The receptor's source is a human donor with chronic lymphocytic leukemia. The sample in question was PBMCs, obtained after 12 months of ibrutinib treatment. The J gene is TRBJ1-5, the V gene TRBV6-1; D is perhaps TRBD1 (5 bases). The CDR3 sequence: CASSEAAGWGGNQPQHF. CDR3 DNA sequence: TGTGCCAGCAGTGAAGCCGCAGGGTGGGGAGGCAATCAGCCCCAGCATTTT.